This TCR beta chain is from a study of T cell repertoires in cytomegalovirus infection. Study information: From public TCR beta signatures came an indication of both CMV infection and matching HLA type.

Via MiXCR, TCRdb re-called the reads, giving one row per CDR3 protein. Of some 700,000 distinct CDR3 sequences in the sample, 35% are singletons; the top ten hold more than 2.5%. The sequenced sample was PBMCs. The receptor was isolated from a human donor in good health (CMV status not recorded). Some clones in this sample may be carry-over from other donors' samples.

The CDR3 loop reads CASSLWQGPTYEQYF. Written as DNA, the CDR3 is TGTGCCAGCAGCTTATGGCAGGGACCGACCTACGAGCAGTACTTC. The chain carries TRBV7-2 and TRBJ2-7; either TRBD1 or TRBD2 may supply D (5 bases each). V lost 2 bases and J lost 2, with 13 bases in between. The germline V gene encodes CDR1 SGHTA and CDR2 FQGNSA. This CDR3 has 15 amino acids.